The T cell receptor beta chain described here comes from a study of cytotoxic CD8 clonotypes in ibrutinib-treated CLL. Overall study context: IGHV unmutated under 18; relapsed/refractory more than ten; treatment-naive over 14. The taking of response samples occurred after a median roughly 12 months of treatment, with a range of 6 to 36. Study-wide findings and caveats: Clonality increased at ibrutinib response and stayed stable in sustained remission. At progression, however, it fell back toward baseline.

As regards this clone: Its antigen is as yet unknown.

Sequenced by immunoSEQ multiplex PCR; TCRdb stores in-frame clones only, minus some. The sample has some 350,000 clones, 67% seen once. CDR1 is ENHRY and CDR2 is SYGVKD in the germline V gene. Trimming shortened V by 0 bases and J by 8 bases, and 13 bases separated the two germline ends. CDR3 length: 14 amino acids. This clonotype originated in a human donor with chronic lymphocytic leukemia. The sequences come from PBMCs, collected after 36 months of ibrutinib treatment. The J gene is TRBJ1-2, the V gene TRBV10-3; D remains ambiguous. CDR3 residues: CAISESVGLGGYTF. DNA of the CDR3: TGTGCCATCAGTGAGTCTGTAGGGCTAGGAGGCTACACCTTC.